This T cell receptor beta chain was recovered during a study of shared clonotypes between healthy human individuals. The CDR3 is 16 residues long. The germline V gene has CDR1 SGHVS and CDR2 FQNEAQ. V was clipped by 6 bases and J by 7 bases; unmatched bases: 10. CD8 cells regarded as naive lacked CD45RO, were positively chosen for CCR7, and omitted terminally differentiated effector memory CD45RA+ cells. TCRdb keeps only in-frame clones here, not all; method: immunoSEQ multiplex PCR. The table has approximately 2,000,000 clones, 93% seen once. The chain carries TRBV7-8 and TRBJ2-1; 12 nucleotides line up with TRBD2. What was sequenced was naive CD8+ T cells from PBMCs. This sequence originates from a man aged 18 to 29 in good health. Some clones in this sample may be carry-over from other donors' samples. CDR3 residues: CASSSSGRAIGNEQFF. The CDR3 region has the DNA TGTGCCAGCAGTTCTAGCGGGAGGGCCATAGGGAATGAGCAGTTCTTC.